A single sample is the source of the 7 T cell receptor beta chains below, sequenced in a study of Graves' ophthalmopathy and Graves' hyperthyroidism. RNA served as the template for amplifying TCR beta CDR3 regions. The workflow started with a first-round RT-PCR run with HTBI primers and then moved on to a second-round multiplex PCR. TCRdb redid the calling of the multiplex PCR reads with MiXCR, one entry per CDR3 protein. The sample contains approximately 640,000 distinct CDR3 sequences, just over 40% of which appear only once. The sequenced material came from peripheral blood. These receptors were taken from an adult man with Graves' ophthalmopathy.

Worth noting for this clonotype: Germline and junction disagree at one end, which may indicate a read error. The DNA of the CDR3 is TGCGCCAGCAGACCCGTGGGGAGAGCCCACGACGAGCAGTACTTC. It is translated as CASRPVGRAHDEQYF. The V gene is TRBV11-2, the J gene TRBJ2-7, with a weak D call TRBD2 (5 bases). CDR1 is SGHAT and CDR2 is FQNNGV in the germline V gene. This CDR3 is 15 amino acids long.

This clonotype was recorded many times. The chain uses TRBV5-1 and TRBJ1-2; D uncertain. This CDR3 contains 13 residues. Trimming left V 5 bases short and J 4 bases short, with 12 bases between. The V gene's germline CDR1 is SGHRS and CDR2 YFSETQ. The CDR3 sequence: CASRSAETYGYTF. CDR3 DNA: TGCGCCAGCAGAAGTGCGGAGACCTATGGCTACACCTTC.

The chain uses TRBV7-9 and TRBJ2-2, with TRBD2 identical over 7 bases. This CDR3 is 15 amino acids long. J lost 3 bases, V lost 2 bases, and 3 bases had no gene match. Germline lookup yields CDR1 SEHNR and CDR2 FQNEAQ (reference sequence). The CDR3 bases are TGTGCCAGCAGCTTAAATCTAGCGGACACCGGGGAGCTGTTTTTT. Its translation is CASSLNLADTGELFF.

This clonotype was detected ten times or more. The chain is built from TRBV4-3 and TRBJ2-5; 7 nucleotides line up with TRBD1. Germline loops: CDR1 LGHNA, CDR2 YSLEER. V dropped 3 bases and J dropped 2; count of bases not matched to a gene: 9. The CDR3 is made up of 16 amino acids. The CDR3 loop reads CASSQLDRWGQETQYF. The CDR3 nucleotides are TGCGCCAGCAGCCAGCTGGACAGGTGGGGACAAGAGACCCAGTACTTC.

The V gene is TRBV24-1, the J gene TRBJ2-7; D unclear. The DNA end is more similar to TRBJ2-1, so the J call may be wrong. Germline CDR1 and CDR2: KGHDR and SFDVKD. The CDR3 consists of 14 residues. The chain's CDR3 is CATSDSQGDNEQFF. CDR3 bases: TGTGCCACCAGTGATTCCCAAGGAGACAATGAGCAGTTCTTC.

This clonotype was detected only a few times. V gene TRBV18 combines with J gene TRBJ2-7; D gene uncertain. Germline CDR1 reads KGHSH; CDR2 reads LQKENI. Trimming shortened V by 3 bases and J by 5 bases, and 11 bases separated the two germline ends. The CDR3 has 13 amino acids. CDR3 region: CASSPTLTNEQYF. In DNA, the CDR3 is TGTGCCAGCTCACCGACCCTGACCAACGAGCAGTACTTC.

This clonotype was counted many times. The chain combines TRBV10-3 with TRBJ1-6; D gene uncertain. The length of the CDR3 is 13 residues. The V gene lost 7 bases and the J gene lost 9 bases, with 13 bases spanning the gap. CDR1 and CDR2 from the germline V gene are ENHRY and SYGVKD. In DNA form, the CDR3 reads TGTGCCATCAAACGGGAACAAGGTTCACCCCTCCACTTT. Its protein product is CAIKREQGSPLHF.